Listed below are T cell receptor beta chains from one sample, sequenced in a study of shared clonotypes between healthy human individuals. Some clones are missing from TCRdb's copy, which holds only in-frame ones; the method was immunoSEQ multiplex PCR. The data contain over 95,000 clones, around 73% of them singletons. Sequencing was performed on memory CD8+ T cells sorted from blood. These receptor sequences come from a woman in her twenties or thirties in good health. Each CDR3 is given with its conserved first and last residue. Each record gives: clone size, J gene, V gene, D gene, CDR3 DNA, CDR3 protein. D genes are given only for firm matches. Some rows have no size entry. The others give once, few or many, or a class for an expanded clone.

-	TRBJ2-1	TRBV28	-	TGTGCCAGCAGTTTCCCCTGGGGCAATGAGCAGTTCTTC	CASSFPWGNEQFF
-	TRBJ1-4	TRBV5-4	-	TGTGCCAGCAGCCCCACCGCTTCAACTAATGAAAAACTGTTTTTT	CASSPTASTNEKLFF
-	TRBJ2-7	TRBV5-4	TRBD2	TGTGCCAGCAGCTTGTTGGGAATGACTAGCGGTTACGAGCAGTACTTC	CASSLLGMTSGYEQYF
-	TRBJ2-1	TRBV23-1	TRBD2	TGCGCCAGCAGTCCAGGGACTAGCGGCTCCTACAATGAGCAGTTCTTC	CASSPGTSGSYNEQFF
-	TRBJ2-7	TRBV4-1	-	TGCGCCAGCAGCCAAGTTTACATAGGCCACGAGCAGTACTTC	CASSQVYIGHEQYF
-	TRBJ2-7	TRBV29-1	-	TGCAGCGTTGGGGGGGCGGAGTACTACGAGCAGTACTTC	CSVGGAEYYEQYF
-	TRBJ2-1	TRBV28	-	TGTGCCAGCAGTTTCCGAATCACGGGGGAGGATGAGCAGTTCTTC	CASSFRITGEDEQFF
-	TRBJ2-2	TRBV4-2	TRBD2	TGTGCCAGCAGCCATTTGCTAGCGGGAGTTTACACCGGGGAGCTGTTTTTT	CASSHLLAGVYTGELFF
few	TRBJ2-6	TRBV7-9	-	TGTGCCAGCACCAATCAGGCGTCGGGCTCTGGGGCCAACGTCCTGACTTTC	CASTNQASGSGANVLTF
-	TRBJ2-3	TRBV7-9	TRBD2	TGTGCCAGCAGCTTCCGGACTAGCGGAGGGGATACGCAGTATTTT	CASSFRTSGGDTQYF
-	TRBJ1-1	TRBV4-1	-	TGCGCCAGCAGCCCCCAAAGGGGGAACACTGAAGCTTTCTTT	CASSPQRGNTEAFF
-	TRBJ2-1	TRBV25-1	-	TGTGCCAACAGTCCCCCTGGGGGAGGTTACCGCAATGAGCAGTTCTTC	CANSPPGGGYRNEQFF
-	TRBJ1-5	TRBV30	-	TGTGCCTGGAGTATAGGCGTAAATCAGCCCCAGCATTTT	CAWSIGVNQPQHF
-	TRBJ2-7	TRBV7-6	-	TGTGCCAGCAGCTTAGGACAAGCAGGCGAGCAGTACTTC	CASSLGQAGEQYF
few	TRBJ2-2	TRBV27	TRBD2	TGTGCCAGCAGCCCCCCCAGAGCGGGAGGAGGCGGGGAGCTGTTTTTT	CASSPPRAGGGGELFF
many	TRBJ1-3	TRBV10-3	-	TGTGCCATCAGTGACCCCCCGACAGGTGGCGGAAACACCATATATTTT	CAISDPPTGGGNTIYF
-	TRBJ1-6	TRBV28	-	TGTGCCAGCAGGCCCTTTATGGCAGCATATAATTCACCCCTCCACTTT	CASRPFMAAYNSPLHF
-	TRBJ2-1	TRBV25-1	-	TGTGCCAGCGGGGATTTTGGATCCTACAATGAGCAGTTCTTC	CASGDFGSYNEQFF
many	TRBJ1-2	TRBV19	-	TGTGCCAGTAACAACCGCGGGGGCTACACCTTC	CASNNRGGYTF
-	TRBJ1-2	TRBV6-1	TRBD1	TGTGCCAGCAGTAGGACAGGGGGTAGCTTAACCGGCTACACCTTC	CASSRTGGSLTGYTF
once	TRBJ2-7	TRBV11-2	-	TGTGCCAGCAGCATCAACAGGGTTGGGACCACCTACGAGCAGTACTTC	CASSINRVGTTYEQYF
-	TRBJ2-2	TRBV2	-	TGTGCCAGCAGTTTGTGGTTTTCGAGGACCGGGGAGCTGTTTTTT	CASSLWFSRTGELFF
few	TRBJ1-1	TRBV14	-	TGTGCCAGCAGCCAAGTGGGACCCGGCACTGAAGCTTTCTTT	CASSQVGPGTEAFF
-	TRBJ2-1	TRBV5-1	TRBD2	TGCGCCAGCAGCTTGCTTCCGACTAGCGGGAGGAGCGATGAGCAGTTCTTC	CASSLLPTSGRSDEQFF
few	TRBJ2-7	TRBV6-5	TRBD2	TGTGCCAGCAGTCATAGGGGTGCGGGGGCCTACGAGCAGTACTTC	CASSHRGAGAYEQYF
-	TRBJ2-2	TRBV4-1	-	TGCGCCAGCAGCCAACCGTCGATGGACAGCACCGGGGAGCTGTTTTTT	CASSQPSMDSTGELFF
once	TRBJ2-7	TRBV14	TRBD2	TGTGCCAGCAGCCAAGAAGGGCCTCTAGCGGGAACCTCCTACGAGCAGTACTTC	CASSQEGPLAGTSYEQYF
-	TRBJ2-5	TRBV30	-	TGTGCCTGGAGCCGGCAAGAGACCCAGTACTTC	CAWSRQETQYF
-	TRBJ2-1	TRBV11-3	TRBD2	TGTGCCAGCAGCTTAGCTCATAGCGGGCCTCGGAATGAGCAGTTCTTC	CASSLAHSGPRNEQFF
-	TRBJ2-2	TRBV30	-	TGTGCCTGGAGTGTATATCTCGGGACTCAGTCCGGGGAGCTGTTTTTT	CAWSVYLGTQSGELFF
-	TRBJ2-7	TRBV27	-	TGTGCCAGCAGCCCGGACGGCTACGAGCAGTACTTC	CASSPDGYEQYF
-	TRBJ1-5	TRBV9	-	TGTGCCAGCAGCGTAGGGTGGGGCAATCAGCCCCAGCATTTT	CASSVGWGNQPQHF
-	TRBJ2-3	TRBV6-4	-	TGTGCCAGCAGTGAGGGTAGCGGCCATAGCACAGATACGCAGTATTTT	CASSEGSGHSTDTQYF
few	TRBJ2-5	TRBV29-1	-	TGCAGCGTTGAATACCGGTCCGGAGAGACCCAGTACTTC	CSVEYRSGETQYF
-	TRBJ2-5	TRBV7-9	-	TGTGCCAGCAGCCTGAGTCAGGGTCCAGGTCGGGAGACCCAGTACTTC	CASSLSQGPGRETQYF
-	TRBJ2-7	TRBV9	-	TGTGCCAGCAGCGTAGATCTGGGGGCCCCCTACGAGCAGTACTTC	CASSVDLGAPYEQYF
-	TRBJ2-3	TRBV4-2	TRBD2	TGTGCCAGCTCTACCGGGCGGGAGACCACAGATACGCAGTATTTT	CASSTGRETTDTQYF
-	TRBJ1-5	TRBV19	-	TGTGCCAGTAGTATCAACAGCTATAGCAATCAGCCCCAGCATTTT	CASSINSYSNQPQHF
-	TRBJ2-1	TRBV7-9	-	TGTGCCAGCAGCTTAGCGCCGGAGTCTGAACACAATGAGCAGTTCTTC	CASSLAPESEHNEQFF
-	TRBJ2-7	TRBV5-1	-	TGCGCCAGCAGGGAAGGATCGTACGAGCAGTACTTC	CASREGSYEQYF
-	TRBJ1-5	TRBV21-1	-	TGTGCCAGCAGCTGCCGGGACAGGGGGCTAGTGGGCAATCAGCCCCAGCATTTT	CASSCRDRGLVGNQPQHF
few	TRBJ2-7	TRBV28	-	TGTGCCAGCAGGTCCGGGACGCTAGAATCCCCCTACGAGCAGTACTTC	CASRSGTLESPYEQYF
-	TRBJ2-7	TRBV7-2	TRBD1	TGTGCCAGCAGCTTAAGAACCAGGGGGTACGAGCAGTACTTC	CASSLRTRGYEQYF
-	TRBJ2-7	TRBV11-1	-	TGTGCCAGTTTGGGAGCGCCTTCCTACGAGCAGTACTTC	CASLGAPSYEQYF
-	TRBJ2-7	TRBV9	TRBD2	TGTGCCAGCAGCCCTCGACTAGCGGGAGGCTCGGTCGAGCAGTACTTC	CASSPRLAGGSVEQYF
medium-sized	TRBJ2-7	TRBV19	-	TGTGCCAGTACCCAAGCGGAGGGGCGGTACGAGCAGTACTTC	CASTQAEGRYEQYF
-	TRBJ2-7	TRBV4-2	-	TGTGCCAGCAGCCAAGTCGGCGGGACGAAGATGCTCGAGCAGTACTTC	CASSQVGGTKMLEQYF
-	TRBJ2-5	TRBV27	-	TGTGCCAGCAGTTTACTAGGAGACCAAGAGACCCAGTACTTC	CASSLLGDQETQYF
many	TRBJ2-1	TRBV7-9	TRBD2	TGTGCCAGCAGCCCCCGTGGCGGGAGTGCCTACAATGAGCAGTTCTTC	CASSPRGGSAYNEQFF
-	TRBJ2-5	TRBV28	-	TGTGCCAGCAGTTTTAGAGGCGGCCAAGAGACCCAGTACTTC	CASSFRGGQETQYF
-	TRBJ2-7	TRBV25-1	-	TGTGCCAGCAGTGATTCCTCAGGGGACGTCTCCTACGAGCAGTACTTC	CASSDSSGDVSYEQYF
-	TRBJ2-6	TRBV7-9	TRBD1	TGTGCCAGCAGCTCCATCCGGGACAGGGTGACCTCTGGGGCCAACGTCCTGACTTTC	CASSSIRDRVTSGANVLTF
many	TRBJ1-4	TRBV6-1	-	TGTGCCAGCAGTGAAACCCACGAAAGCCAAAAACTGTTTTTT	CASSETHESQKLFF
-	TRBJ1-1	TRBV7-9	-	TGTGCCAGCAGCTTAGGAAAGGGCAGGGAGGACACTGAAGCTTTCTTT	CASSLGKGREDTEAFF